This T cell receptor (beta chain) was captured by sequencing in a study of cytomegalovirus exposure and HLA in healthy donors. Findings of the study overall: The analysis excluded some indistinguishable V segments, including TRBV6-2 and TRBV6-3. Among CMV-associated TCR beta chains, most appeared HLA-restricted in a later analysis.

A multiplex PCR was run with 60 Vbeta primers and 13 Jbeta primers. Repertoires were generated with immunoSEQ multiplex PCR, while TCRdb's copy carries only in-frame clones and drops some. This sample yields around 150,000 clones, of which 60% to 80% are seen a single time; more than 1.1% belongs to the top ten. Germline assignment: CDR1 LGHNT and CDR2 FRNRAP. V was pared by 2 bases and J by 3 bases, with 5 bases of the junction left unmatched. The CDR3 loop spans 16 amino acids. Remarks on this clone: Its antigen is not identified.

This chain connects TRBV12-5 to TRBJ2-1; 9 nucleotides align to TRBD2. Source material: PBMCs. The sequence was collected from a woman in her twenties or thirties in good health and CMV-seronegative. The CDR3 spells CASGLLSGGNYNEQFF. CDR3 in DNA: TGTGCTAGTGGTTTGCTGAGCGGGGGGAACTACAATGAGCAGTTCTTC.